This TCR beta chain was captured by sequencing in a study of blood T cell repertoires in COVID-19. Study-wide context: COVID-19 samples, acute and convalescent, were from the United States, Italy and Spain. From T cells, B-cell-depleted T cells, or PBMCs came the material, which was cDNA or gDNA.

Libraries were prepared by immunoSEQ multiplex PCR; TCRdb keeps only in-frame clonotypes and omits some of them. The sample records more than 55,000 clones, roughly 89% being singletons. This CDR3 contains 14 residues. With V trimmed by 8 bases and J by 3 bases, 6 bases remained unmatched. Germline CDR1 SEHNR, CDR2 FQNEAQ (reference sequence). This sequence originates from a woman of 80 years or more with acute or convalescent COVID-19. The rearrangement uses TRBV7-9 and TRBJ2-5; 10 bases match TRBD2. Sequencing was carried out using peripheral blood. For the CDR3, the DNA is TGTGCCAGCCTTACTAGCGGGGTAGAAGAGACCCAGTACTTC. Protein product: CASLTSGVEETQYF.